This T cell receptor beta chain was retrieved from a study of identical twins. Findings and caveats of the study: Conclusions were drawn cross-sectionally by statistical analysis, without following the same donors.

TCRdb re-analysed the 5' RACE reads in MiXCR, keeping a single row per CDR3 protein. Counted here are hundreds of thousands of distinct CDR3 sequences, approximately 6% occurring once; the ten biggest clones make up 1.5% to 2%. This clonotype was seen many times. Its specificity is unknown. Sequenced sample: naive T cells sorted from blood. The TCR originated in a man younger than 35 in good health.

CDR3 loop: CASSEGRNTEAFF. The CDR3 DNA is TGTGCCAGCAGTGAAGGACGGAACACTGAAGCTTTCTTT. The rearrangement uses TRBV7-2 and TRBJ1-1; D gene unclear. Trimming took off 6 bases at V and 1 base at J, with 9 bases between the two ends. The CDR3 covers 13 residues. Per the germline V gene, CDR1 is SGHTA and CDR2 is FQGNSA.